This is a list of T cell receptor beta chains from one sample in a study of OX40 agonist ivuxolimab in advanced cancers. The protocol was immunoSEQ multiplex PCR, while the TCRdb copy is restricted to in-frame clones and leaves out a portion. Of under 200,000 clones listed, approximately 94% are singletons. This material consisted of CD4+ or CD8+ T cells sorted from blood, taken in a trial of the OX40 agonist ivuxolimab. Receptors were obtained from an adult with an advanced solid tumor such as melanoma, head and neck, liver or kidney cancer. CDR3s include the opening cysteine and the closing phenylalanine or tryptophan. A D gene is named only where the DNA matches it firmly. Clone size is not always given. Where it is, it says once, few, many or a class for expanded clones.

cdr3_length	clone_size	v_call	d_call	j_call	cdr3_nt	cdr3_aa
13	.	TRBV11-2	TRBD1	TRBJ1-1	TGTGCCAGCAGATTCACCGGGACAGGCGAAGCTTTCTTT	CASRFTGTGEAFF
15	.	TRBV6-5	TRBD1	TRBJ1-2	TGTGCCAGCAGCCAGGGACAGGGGGGAGGCTATGGCTACACCTTC	CASSQGQGGGYGYTF
13	.	TRBV6-1	TRBD2	TRBJ2-1	TGTGCCAGCACGGTCGCCGCGGGGGGTGAGCAGTTCTTC	CASTVAAGGEQFF
17	.	TRBV9	TRBD1	TRBJ2-6	TGTGCCAGCAGCCCACGCACAGGGGGCGCTGGGGCCAACGTCCTGACTTTC	CASSPRTGGAGANVLTF
12	.	TRBV13	.	TRBJ1-2	TGTGCCAGCAGCCATTGGATCTATGGCTACACCTTC	CASSHWIYGYTF
11	.	TRBV30	TRBD2	TRBJ2-1	TGTGCCGGGGGCGGGGGGGATCGGCAGTTCTTC	CAGGGGDRQFF
14	.	TRBV27	.	TRBJ1-1	TGTGCCAGCAGTCCTAGACAACTGAACACTGAAGCTTTCTTT	CASSPRQLNTEAFF
14	.	TRBV7-2	.	TRBJ2-3	TGTGCCAGCAGCTTAGGGGGACGCGCAGATACGCAGTATTTT	CASSLGGRADTQYF
12	.	TRBV27	.	TRBJ1-2	TGTGCCAGCAGTTTGAATGGGCATGGCTACACCTTC	CASSLNGHGYTF
18	once	TRBV9	.	TRBJ2-1	TGTGCCAGCAGCACCCCGGAGGGGGAGAGGCGTGTGCGCAATGAGCAGTTCTTC	CASSTPEGERRVRNEQFF
14	.	TRBV7-2	.	TRBJ1-2	TGTGCCAGCAGCTTGAATACAGGTATTGGAGGCTACACCTTC	CASSLNTGIGGYTF
15	.	TRBV6-1	TRBD2	TRBJ2-1	TGTGCCAGCAGCCTGACCGGGACTAGATACAATGAGCAGTTCTTC	CASSLTGTRYNEQFF
11	.	TRBV28	.	TRBJ2-7	TGTGCCAGCAGTTTGTCGAGAGAGCAGTACTTC	CASSLSREQYF
13	.	TRBV4-1	.	TRBJ2-7	TGCGCCAGCAGCCTCTTTATACTGGGCGAGCAGTACTTC	CASSLFILGEQYF
12	.	TRBV16	.	TRBJ2-6	TGTGCCAGCAGCGCGGGGGCCAACGTCCTGACTTTC	CASSAGANVLTF
16	.	TRBV18	.	TRBJ2-3	TGTGCCAGCTCATCGACAGTCCTGTGGGGCACAGATACGCAGTATTTT	CASSSTVLWGTDTQYF
16	.	TRBV19	TRBD2	TRBJ2-2	TGTGCCAGCAGACTAGCGGGAGGGCCGAGCACCGGGGAGCTGTTTTTT	CASRLAGGPSTGELFF
14	.	TRBV5-8	TRBD1	TRBJ1-1	TGTGCCAGCAGCTTGGGGGACAGGAACACTGAAGCTTTCTTT	CASSLGDRNTEAFF
17	.	TRBV5-1	.	TRBJ2-2	TGCGCCAGCAGCCCCTATACAGGGACCCGAGGCGCCGGGGAGCTGTTTTTT	CASSPYTGTRGAGELFF
22	.	TRBV27	TRBD2	TRBJ2-7	TGTGCCACCAGGGTCCCACCAGGGAATGTAACTAGCGGGAGTTTCGGAAGCTACGAGCAGTACTTC	CATRVPPGNVTSGSFGSYEQYF
19	.	TRBV7-2	TRBD2	TRBJ2-4	TGTGCCAGCAGTTTGGGGCGGCTAGCGGGGGCACCGGTTGGCAACATTCAGTACTTC	CASSLGRLAGAPVGNIQYF
13	.	TRBV18	.	TRBJ2-3	TGTGCCAGCTCACCAGGTAGCACAGATACGCAGTATTTT	CASSPGSTDTQYF
12	.	TRBV10-2	.	TRBJ2-7	TGCGCCAGCAGTGCGGTTTACCACGAGCAGTACTTC	CASSAVYHEQYF
13	.	TRBV6-5	.	TRBJ2-2	TGTGCCAGCAGTTACCCCGACACCGGGGAGCTGTTTTTT	CASSYPDTGELFF
15	.	TRBV6-5	.	TRBJ1-2	TGTGCCAGCAGTTACTACTCGAAGGCGACGTATGGCTACACCTTC	CASSYYSKATYGYTF
15	.	TRBV2	TRBD1	TRBJ1-6	TGTGCCAGCAGCCCGGACAGGCCTGGGGGATCACCCCTCCACTTT	CASSPDRPGGSPLHF
12	few	TRBV28	.	TRBJ1-1	TGTGCCAGCAGGAAACTAAACACTGAAGCTTTCTTT	CASRKLNTEAFF
13	.	TRBV10-1	.	TRBJ2-7	TGCGCCAGCAGTGAGTCGTGGGTCAGCGAGCAGTACTTC	CASSESWVSEQYF
15	.	TRBV28	.	TRBJ1-1	TGTGCCAGCAGTTTATCGGGCCTCAAGAACACTGAAGCTTTCTTT	CASSLSGLKNTEAFF
12	.	TRBV29-1	.	TRBJ2-7	TGCAGCGTTGAAAGGCCCGGGGCCAGGAAGTACTTC	CSVERPGARKYF
15	.	TRBV5-1	TRBD2	TRBJ2-7	TGCGCCAGCAGCTTACGACTAGCGGGTACCTACGAGCAGTACTTC	CASSLRLAGTYEQYF
14	.	TRBV7-2	.	TRBJ1-1	TGTGCCAGCAGCTTGAGAGTCCTGAACACTGAAGCTTTCTTT	CASSLRVLNTEAFF
14	.	TRBV28	TRBD2	TRBJ2-5	TGTGCCAGCACGGCGGGAGGGCTCGGGGAGACCCAGTACTTC	CASTAGGLGETQYF
13	once	TRBV6-1	.	TRBJ1-2	TGTGCCACCGAACCGGGCTCCCGCTATGGCTACACCTTC	CATEPGSRYGYTF
14	few	TRBV5-4	.	TRBJ1-1	TGTGCCAGCAGCTTCAGAGTAGGGAACACTGAAGCTTTCTTT	CASSFRVGNTEAFF
13	.	TRBV5-4	.	TRBJ2-7	TGTGCCAGCAGCCCCGGTACCTTCTACGAGCAGTACTTC	CASSPGTFYEQYF
13	.	TRBV9	.	TRBJ1-6	TGTGCCAGCGCCGAGGATTATAATTCACCCCTCCACTTT	CASAEDYNSPLHF
13	.	TRBV15	.	TRBJ2-5	TGTGCCACCAGCAGAGGAGGTCGAGAGACCCAGTACTTC	CATSRGGRETQYF
15	.	TRBV7-2	TRBD1	TRBJ2-7	TGTGCCAGCAGCTTCGAAAGACAGGGGGGAAACGAGCAGTACTTC	CASSFERQGGNEQYF
15	once	TRBV7-2	TRBD2	TRBJ2-5	TGTGCCAGCAGCTTATGGGCGGGGGGGCAAGAGACCCAGTACTTC	CASSLWAGGQETQYF
15	once	TRBV6-1	.	TRBJ1-5	TGTGCCAGCAGTGAAGCGATGGCAGGCAATCAGCCCCAGCATTTT	CASSEAMAGNQPQHF